This TCR beta chain was identified during a study of blood T cell repertoires in COVID-19. Study-wide context: The United States, Italy and Spain were the sources of the acute and convalescent COVID-19 samples. From T cells, B-cell-depleted T cells, or PBMCs came the material, which was cDNA or gDNA.

As originally analysed: The authors estimated nucleated cell counts from reference gene primer amplification. Repertoires were generated with immunoSEQ multiplex PCR, while TCRdb's copy carries only in-frame clones and drops some. V and J calls plus clone size are reproduced from that table; the DNA served to infer D and trimming. The sample has tens of thousands of clones, around nine tenths seen once. The V and J ends lost 0 bases and 9 bases, in that order; junction bases with no gene match: 9. In germline, CDR1 is LGHNA, CDR2 YNFKEQ. CDR3 size: 15 residues. The receptor's source is a woman of 80 years or more with active COVID-19. V gene TRBV4-2 combines with J gene TRBJ2-3, with 7 bases matching TRBD2. The sequenced sample consisted of peripheral blood. CDR3 amino acids: CASSQDSLGTTTQYF. CDR3 DNA: TGTGCCAGCAGCCAAGACTCTTTAGGGACTACAACGCAGTATTTT.